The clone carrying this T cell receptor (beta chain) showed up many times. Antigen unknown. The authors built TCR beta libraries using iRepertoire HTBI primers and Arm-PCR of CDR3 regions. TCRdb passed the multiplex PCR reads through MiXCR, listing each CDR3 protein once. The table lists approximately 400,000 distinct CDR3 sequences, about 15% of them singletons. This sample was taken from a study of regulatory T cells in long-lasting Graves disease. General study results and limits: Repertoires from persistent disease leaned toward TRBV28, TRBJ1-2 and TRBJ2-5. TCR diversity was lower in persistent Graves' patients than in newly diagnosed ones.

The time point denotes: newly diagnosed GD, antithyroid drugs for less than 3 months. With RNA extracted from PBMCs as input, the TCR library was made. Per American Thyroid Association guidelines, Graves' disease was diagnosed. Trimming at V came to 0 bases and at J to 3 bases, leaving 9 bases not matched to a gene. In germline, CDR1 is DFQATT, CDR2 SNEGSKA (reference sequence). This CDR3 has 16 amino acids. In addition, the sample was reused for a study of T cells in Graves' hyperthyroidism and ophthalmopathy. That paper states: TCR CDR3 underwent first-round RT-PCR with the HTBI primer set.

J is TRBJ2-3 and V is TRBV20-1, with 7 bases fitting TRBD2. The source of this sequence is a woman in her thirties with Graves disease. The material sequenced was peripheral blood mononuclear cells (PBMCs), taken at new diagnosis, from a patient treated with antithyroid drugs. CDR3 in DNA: TGCAGTGCTAGAGAGCTAGCGGCCTACGGTACAGATACGCAGTATTTT. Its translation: CSARELAAYGTDTQYF.